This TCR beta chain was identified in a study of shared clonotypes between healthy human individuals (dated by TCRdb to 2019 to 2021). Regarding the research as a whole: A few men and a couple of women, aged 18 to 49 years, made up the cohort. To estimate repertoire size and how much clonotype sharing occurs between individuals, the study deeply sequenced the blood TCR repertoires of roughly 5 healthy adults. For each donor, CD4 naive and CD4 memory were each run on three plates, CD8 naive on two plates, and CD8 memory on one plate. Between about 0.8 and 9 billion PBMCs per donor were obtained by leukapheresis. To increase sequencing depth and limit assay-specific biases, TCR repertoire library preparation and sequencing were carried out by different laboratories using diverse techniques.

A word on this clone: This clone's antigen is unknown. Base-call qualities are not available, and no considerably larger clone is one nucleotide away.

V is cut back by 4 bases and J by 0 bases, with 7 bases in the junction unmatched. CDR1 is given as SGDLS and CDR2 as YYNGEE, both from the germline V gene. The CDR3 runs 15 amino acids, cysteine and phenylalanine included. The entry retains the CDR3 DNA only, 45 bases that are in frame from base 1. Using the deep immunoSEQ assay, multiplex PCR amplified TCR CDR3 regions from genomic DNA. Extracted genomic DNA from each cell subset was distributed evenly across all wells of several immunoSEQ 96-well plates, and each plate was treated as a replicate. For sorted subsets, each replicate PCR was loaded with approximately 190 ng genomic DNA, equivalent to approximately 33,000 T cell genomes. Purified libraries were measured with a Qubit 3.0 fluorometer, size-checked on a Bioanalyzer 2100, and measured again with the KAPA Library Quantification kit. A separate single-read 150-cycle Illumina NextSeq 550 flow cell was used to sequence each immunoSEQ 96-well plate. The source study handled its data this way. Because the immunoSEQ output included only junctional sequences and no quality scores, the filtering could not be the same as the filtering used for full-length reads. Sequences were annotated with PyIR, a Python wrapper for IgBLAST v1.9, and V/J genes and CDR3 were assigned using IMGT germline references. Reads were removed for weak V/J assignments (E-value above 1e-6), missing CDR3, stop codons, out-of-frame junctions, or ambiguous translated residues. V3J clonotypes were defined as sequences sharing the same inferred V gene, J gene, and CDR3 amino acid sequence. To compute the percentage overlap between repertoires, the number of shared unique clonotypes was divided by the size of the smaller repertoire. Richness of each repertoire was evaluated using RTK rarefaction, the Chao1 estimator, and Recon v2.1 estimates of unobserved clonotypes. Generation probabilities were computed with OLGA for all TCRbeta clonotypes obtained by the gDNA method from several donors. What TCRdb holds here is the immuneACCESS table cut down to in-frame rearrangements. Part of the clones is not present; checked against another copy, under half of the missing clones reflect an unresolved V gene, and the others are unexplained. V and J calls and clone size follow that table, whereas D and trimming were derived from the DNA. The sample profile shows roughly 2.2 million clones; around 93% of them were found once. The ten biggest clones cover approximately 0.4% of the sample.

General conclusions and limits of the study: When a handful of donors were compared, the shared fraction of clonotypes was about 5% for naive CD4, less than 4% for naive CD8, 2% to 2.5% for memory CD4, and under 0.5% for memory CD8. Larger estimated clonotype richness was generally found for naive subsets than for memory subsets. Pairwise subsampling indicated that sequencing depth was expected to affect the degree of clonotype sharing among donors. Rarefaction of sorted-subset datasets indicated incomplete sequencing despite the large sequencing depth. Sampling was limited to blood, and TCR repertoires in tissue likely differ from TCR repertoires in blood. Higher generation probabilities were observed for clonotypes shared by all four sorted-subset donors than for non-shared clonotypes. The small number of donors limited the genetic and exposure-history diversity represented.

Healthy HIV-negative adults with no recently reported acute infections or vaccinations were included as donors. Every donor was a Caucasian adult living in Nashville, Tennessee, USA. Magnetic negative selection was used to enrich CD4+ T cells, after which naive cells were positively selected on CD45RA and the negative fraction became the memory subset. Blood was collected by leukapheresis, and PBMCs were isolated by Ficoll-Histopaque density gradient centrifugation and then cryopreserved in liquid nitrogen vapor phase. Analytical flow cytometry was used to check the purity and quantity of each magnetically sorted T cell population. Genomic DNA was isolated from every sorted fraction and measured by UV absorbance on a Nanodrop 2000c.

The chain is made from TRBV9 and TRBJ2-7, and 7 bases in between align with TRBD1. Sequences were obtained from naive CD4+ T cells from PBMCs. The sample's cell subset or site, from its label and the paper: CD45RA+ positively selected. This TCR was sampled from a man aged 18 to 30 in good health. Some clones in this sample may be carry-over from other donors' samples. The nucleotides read TGTGCCAGCAGCCCATGGGGACAGAACTCCTACGAGCAGTACTTC. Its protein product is CASSPWGQNSYEQYF.